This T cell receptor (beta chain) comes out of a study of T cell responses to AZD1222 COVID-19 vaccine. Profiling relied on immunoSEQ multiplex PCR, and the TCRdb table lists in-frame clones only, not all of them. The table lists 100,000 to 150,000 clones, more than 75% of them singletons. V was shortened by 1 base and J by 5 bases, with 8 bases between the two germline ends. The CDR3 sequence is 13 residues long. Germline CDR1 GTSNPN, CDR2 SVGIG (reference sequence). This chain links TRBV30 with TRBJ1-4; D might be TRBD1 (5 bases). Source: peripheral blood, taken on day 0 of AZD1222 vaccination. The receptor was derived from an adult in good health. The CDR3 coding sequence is TGTGCCTGGAGTGCAGGGTCGAATGAAAAACTGTTTTTT. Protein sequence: CAWSAGSNEKLFF.